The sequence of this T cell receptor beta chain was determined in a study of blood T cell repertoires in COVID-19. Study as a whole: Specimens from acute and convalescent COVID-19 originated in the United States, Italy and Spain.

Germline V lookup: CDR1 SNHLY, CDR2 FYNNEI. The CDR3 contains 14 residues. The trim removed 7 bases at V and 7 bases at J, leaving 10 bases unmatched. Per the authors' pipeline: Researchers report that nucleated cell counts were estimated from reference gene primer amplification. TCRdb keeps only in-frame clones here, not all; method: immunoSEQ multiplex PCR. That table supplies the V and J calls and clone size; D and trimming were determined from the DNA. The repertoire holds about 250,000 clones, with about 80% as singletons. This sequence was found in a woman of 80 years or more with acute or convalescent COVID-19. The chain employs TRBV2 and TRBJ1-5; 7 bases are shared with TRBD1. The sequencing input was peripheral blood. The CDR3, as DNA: TGTGCCAGCACCTGGACAGGAATGGGACAGCCCCAGCATTTT. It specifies CASTWTGMGQPQHF. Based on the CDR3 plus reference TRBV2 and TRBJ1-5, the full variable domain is EPEVTQTPSHQVTQMGQEVILRCVPISNHLYFYWYRQILGQKVEFLVSFYNNEISEKSEIFDDQFSVERPDGSNFTLKIRSTKLEDSAMYFCASTWTGMGQPQHFGDGTRLSIL.